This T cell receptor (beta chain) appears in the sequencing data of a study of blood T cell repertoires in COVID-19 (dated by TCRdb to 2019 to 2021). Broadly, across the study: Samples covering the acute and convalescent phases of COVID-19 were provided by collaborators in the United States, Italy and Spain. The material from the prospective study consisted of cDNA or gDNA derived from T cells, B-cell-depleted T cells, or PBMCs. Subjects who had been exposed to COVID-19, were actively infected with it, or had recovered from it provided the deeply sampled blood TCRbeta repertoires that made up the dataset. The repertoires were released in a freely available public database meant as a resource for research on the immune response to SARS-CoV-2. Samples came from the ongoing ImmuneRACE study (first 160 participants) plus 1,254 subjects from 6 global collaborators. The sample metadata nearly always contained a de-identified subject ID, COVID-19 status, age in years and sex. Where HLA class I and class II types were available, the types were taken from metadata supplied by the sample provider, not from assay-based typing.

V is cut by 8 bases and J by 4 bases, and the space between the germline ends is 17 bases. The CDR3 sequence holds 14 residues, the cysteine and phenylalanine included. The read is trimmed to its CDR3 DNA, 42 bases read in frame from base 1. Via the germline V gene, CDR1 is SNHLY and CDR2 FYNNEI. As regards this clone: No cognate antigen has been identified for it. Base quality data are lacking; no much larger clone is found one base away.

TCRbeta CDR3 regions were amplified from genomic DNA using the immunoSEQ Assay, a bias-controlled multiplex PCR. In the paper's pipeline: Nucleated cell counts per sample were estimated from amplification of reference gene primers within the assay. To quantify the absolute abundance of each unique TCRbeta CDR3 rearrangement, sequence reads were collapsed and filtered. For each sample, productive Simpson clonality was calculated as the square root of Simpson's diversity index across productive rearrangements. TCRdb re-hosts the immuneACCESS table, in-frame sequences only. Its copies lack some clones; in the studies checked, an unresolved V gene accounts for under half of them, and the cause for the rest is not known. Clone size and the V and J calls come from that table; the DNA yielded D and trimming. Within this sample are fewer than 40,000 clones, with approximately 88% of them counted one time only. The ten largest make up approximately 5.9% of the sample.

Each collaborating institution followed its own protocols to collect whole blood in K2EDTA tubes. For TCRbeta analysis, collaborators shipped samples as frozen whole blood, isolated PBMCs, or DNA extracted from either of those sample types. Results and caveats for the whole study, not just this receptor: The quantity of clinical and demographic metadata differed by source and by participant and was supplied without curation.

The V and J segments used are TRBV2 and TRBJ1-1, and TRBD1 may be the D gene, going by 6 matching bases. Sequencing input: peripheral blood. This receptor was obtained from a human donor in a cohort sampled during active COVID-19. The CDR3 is CASSPRDTGTEAFF. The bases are TGTGCCAGCTCCCCCCGGGACACGGGCACTGAAGCTTTCTTT.